These T cell receptor beta chains were read from a single sample in a study of T cells in Graves' hyperthyroidism and ophthalmopathy. TCRdb processed the multiplex PCR reads anew with MiXCR; each CDR3 protein has one entry. The sample lists roughly 630,000 distinct CDR3 sequences; 15% to 18% were seen once. Sequencing was carried out using blood. All receptors come from a woman aged 30 to 39 with Graves' hyperthyroidism. Both conserved end residues are part of each CDR3. The D gene is left open where the match is weak. Clone size is stated in some rows and not others, as once, few, many or a class when expanded.

clone_size,j_call,v_call,d_call,cdr3_nt,cdr3_aa
many,TRBJ2-1,TRBV3-1,TRBD2,TGTGCCAGCAGCCCTAGCGGGAGATACCACAATGAGCAGTTCTTC,CASSPSGRYHNEQFF
-,TRBJ2-1,TRBV9,TRBD2,TGTGCCAGCAGCGTAACAGGACTAGCGGGAGGTAATGAGCAGTTCTTC,CASSVTGLAGGNEQFF
many,TRBJ1-3,TRBV30,TRBD1,TGTGCCTGGCAACTGACAGGGGTTGGAAACACCATATATTTT,CAWQLTGVGNTIYF
-,TRBJ1-6,TRBV7-6,TRBD1,TGTGCCAGCAGCATGGACAGGGGGTGGAATTCACCCCTCCACTTT,CASSMDRGWNSPLHF
many,TRBJ2-1,TRBV7-9,TRBD2,TGTGCCAGCAGCTTAAAACCGGGAGGTGTAGATGAGCAGTTCTTC,CASSLKPGGVDEQFF
many,TRBJ2-1,TRBV27,TRBD2,TGTGCCAGCAGTCCAGATAGACTAGCGGGAGCCCATGAGCAGTTCTTC,CASSPDRLAGAHEQFF
few,TRBJ2-3,TRBV6-6,TRBD2,TGTGCCAGCAGTTACAGGAGTCCTAGCGGGAGACTTACAGGAGGCACAGATACGCAGTATTTT,CASSYRSPSGRLTGGTDTQYF
many,TRBJ2-7,TRBV12-3/TRBV12-4,TRBD1,TGTGCCAGCAGTTTCCCGGACAGGGGGTACGAGCAGTACTTC,CASSFPDRGYEQYF
many,TRBJ2-1,TRBV6-1,TRBD1,TGTGCCAGCAGCATCGAGACAGGGGGTAACGGGGAGCAGTTCTTC,CASSIETGGNGEQFF
many,TRBJ2-3,TRBV27,TRBD2,TGTGCCAGTAGGGGAGCGGGAGAGGGAGATACGCAGTATTTT,CASRGAGEGDTQYF
few,TRBJ1-6,TRBV28,TRBD1,TGTGCCAGCAGGGGGGGGACAGTTAATTCACCCCTCCACTTT,CASRGGTVNSPLHF
-,TRBJ2-2,TRBV6-6,-,TGTGCCAGCAGTTACTCGACGGGGGTCAGGGCCGGGGAGCTGTTTTTT,CASSYSTGVRAGELFF
few,TRBJ2-7,TRBV4-2,TRBD2,TGTGCCAGCAGCCAAGTACTAGCGGGATATCTCAGCTCCTACGAGCAGTACTTC,CASSQVLAGYLSSYEQYF
-,TRBJ1-2,TRBV2,-,TGTGCCAGCAAACGAGTTAACTATGGCTACACCTTC,CASKRVNYGYTF
-,TRBJ1-2,TRBV7-2,-,TGTGCCAGCAGCTACAGGACAGATCCCAACTATGGCTACACCTTC,CASSYRTDPNYGYTF
many,TRBJ1-1,TRBV3-1,-,TGTGCCAGCAGCCTAACAGACTTGAACACTGAAGCTTTCTTT,CASSLTDLNTEAFF
-,TRBJ2-2,TRBV10-3,TRBD1,TGTGCCTCCCGAGGGACAGGGGGCGCCGGGGAGCTGTTTTTT,CASRGTGGAGELFF
-,TRBJ2-1,TRBV6-2/TRBV6-3,TRBD2,TGTGCCAGCAGTTACTCTCTTGGACTAGCGGGAGTGAGCTCCTACAATGAGCAGTTCTTC,CASSYSLGLAGVSSYNEQFF
many,TRBJ2-7,TRBV2,-,TGTGCCAGCAGCGCCGTAGCTCCCTACGAGCAGTACTTC,CASSAVAPYEQYF
few,TRBJ2-1,TRBV27,-,TGTGCCAGCAGTCCGCTCGATCTCGGGAGTGGCGGTGAGCAGTTCTTC,CASSPLDLGSGGEQFF
few,TRBJ2-1,TRBV10-3,-,TGTGCCATCAGTGAGTACAATGAGCAGTTCTTC,CAISEYNEQFF
few,TRBJ2-3,TRBV19,-,TGTGCCAGTTCCCGTCTTGGGGTAAAGGGAGTGAGCACAGATACGCAGTATTTT,CASSRLGVKGVSTDTQYF
-,TRBJ2-1,TRBV20-1,-,TGCAGTGCTCGCACCCGCGGGTCCTCCTACAATGAGCAGTTCTTC,CSARTRGSSYNEQFF
few,TRBJ2-7,TRBV9,TRBD1,TGTGCCAGCAGCGCAGGGACAGGGATGTCCTACGAGCAGTACTTC,CASSAGTGMSYEQYF
many,TRBJ2-2,TRBV6-2/TRBV6-3,-,TGTGCCAGCAGTTACGGACAGTTTAGGACCGGGGAGCTGTTTTTT,CASSYGQFRTGELFF
-,TRBJ2-3,TRBV28,TRBD1,TGTGCCAGCAGACCCTTTGGGACAGGGTTTCAAGATACGCAGTATTTT,CASRPFGTGFQDTQYF
-,TRBJ2-1,TRBV11-1,-,TGTGCCAGCAGCTATTCACAGGGCAATGAGCAGTTCTTC,CASSYSQGNEQFF
many,TRBJ2-2,TRBV11-3,TRBD2,TGTGCCAGCAGCTTAGTTAGCGGGGGCACCGGGGAGCTGTTTTTT,CASSLVSGGTGELFF
-,TRBJ2-3,TRBV4-3,-,TGCGCCAGCAGCCAAGCCCCAACAGGGTATAGCGCAGATACGCAGTATTTT,CASSQAPTGYSADTQYF
-,TRBJ2-4,TRBV15,TRBD2,TGTGCCACCAGCAGCCCGAGACTAGCGGGAGATCGGTTTCCTAACATTCAGTACTTC,CATSSPRLAGDRFPNIQYF
-,TRBJ2-3,TRBV7-9,TRBD2,TGTGCCAGCAGCGATCTAGCGGGGGGGGCAGATACGCAGTATTTT,CASSDLAGGADTQYF
few,TRBJ2-7,TRBV18,TRBD2,TGTGCCAGCTCATCATCTAGCGGGACGAACTACGAGCAGTACTTC,CASSSSSGTNYEQYF
few,TRBJ2-2,TRBV19,-,TGTGCCAGTAGTATAGATCAGGTTGGCACCGGGGAGCTGTTTTTT,CASSIDQVGTGELFF
many,TRBJ2-7,TRBV7-2,TRBD2,TGTGCCAGCAGCTTAGCGGGAGGGTTCGACGAGCAGTACTTC,CASSLAGGFDEQYF
many,TRBJ2-1,TRBV12-3/TRBV12-4,TRBD2,TGTGCCAGCAGTGCCCGACTAGCGGGAGACAATGAGCAGTTCTTC,CASSARLAGDNEQFF
many,TRBJ2-1,TRBV5-1,TRBD2,TGCGCCAGCAGCAAAGGACTAGCGGACGTCTATGAGCAGTTCTTC,CASSKGLADVYEQFF
many,TRBJ2-7,TRBV27,TRBD2,TGTGCCATCAGGAGAAGGGCGGGAGGCAATTACGAGCAGTACTTC,CAIRRRAGGNYEQYF
many,TRBJ1-5,TRBV6-1,TRBD1,TGTGCCAGCAAAGGACAGGATCGAAATCAGCCCCAGCATTTT,CASKGQDRNQPQHF
many,TRBJ2-1,TRBV28,-,TGTGCCAGCAGTTTAGTCTTTCGGGACACCCCTTACAATGAGCAGTTCTTC,CASSLVFRDTPYNEQFF
-,TRBJ2-1,TRBV2,-,TGTGCCAGCAGGCCCCAGGTGGGGGCCTACAATGAGCAGTTCTTC,CASRPQVGAYNEQFF
many,TRBJ1-3,TRBV28,TRBD1,TGTGCCAGCAGTTTAAGGCAGGGGGCTGGTGGAAACACCATATATTTT,CASSLRQGAGGNTIYF
few,TRBJ1-1,TRBV4-2,-,TGTGCCAGCAGTCCAGGGGTTACTGAAGCTTTCTTT,CASSPGVTEAFF